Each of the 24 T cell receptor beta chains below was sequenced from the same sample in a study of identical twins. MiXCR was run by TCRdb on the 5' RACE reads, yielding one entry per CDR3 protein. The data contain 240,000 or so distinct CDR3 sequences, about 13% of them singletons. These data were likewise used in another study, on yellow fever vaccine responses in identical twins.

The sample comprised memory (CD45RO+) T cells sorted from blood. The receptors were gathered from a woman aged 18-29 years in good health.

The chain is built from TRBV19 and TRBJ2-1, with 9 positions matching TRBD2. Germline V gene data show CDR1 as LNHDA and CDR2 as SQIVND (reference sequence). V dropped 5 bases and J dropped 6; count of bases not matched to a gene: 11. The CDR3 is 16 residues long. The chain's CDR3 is CASSSMKREVGNEQFF. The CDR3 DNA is TGTGCCAGTAGTTCCATGAAGCGGGAGGTAGGCAATGAGCAGTTCTTC.

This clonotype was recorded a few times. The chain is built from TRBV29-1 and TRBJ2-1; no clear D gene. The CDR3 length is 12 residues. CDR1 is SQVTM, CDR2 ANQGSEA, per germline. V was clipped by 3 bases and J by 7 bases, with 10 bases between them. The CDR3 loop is CSVDFSRNEQFF. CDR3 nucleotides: TGCAGCGTTGACTTCTCGAGGAATGAGCAGTTCTTC.

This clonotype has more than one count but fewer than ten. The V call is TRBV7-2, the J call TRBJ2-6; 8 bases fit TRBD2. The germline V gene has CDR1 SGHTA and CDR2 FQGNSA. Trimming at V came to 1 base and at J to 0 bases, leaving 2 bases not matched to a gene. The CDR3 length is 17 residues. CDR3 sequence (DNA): TGTGCCAGCAGCTTAGTAGCGGGACACTCTGGGGCCAACGTCCTGACTTTC. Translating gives CASSLVAGHSGANVLTF.

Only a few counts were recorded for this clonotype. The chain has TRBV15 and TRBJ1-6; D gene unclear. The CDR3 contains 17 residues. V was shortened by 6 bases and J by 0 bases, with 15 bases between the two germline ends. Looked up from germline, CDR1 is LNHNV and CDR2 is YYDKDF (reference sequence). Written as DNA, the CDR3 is TGTGCCACCAGGCCGAGAGGGCCTGGCTCCTATAATTCACCCCTCCACTTT. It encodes CATRPRGPGSYNSPLHF.

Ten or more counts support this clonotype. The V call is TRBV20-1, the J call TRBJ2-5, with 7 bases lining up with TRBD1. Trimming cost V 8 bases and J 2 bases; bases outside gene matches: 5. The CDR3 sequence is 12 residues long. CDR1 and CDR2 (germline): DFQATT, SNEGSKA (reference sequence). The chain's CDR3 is CSSGQTQETQYF. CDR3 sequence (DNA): TGCAGTTCGGGACAGACACAAGAGACCCAGTACTTC.

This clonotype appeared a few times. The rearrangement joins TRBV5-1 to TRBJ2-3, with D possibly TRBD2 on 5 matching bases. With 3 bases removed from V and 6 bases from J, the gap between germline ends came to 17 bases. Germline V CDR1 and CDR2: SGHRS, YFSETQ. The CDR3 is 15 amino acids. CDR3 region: CASSYSGNLGDTQYF. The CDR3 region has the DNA TGCGCCAGCAGCTACTCGGGGAACCTAGGGGATACGCAGTATTTT. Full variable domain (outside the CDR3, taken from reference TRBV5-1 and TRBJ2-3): KAGVTQTPRYLIKTRGQQVTLSCSPISGHRSVSWYQQTPGQGLQFLFEYFSETQRNKGNFPGRFSGRQFSNSRSEMNVSTLELGDSALYLCASSYSGNLGDTQYFGPGTRLTVL.

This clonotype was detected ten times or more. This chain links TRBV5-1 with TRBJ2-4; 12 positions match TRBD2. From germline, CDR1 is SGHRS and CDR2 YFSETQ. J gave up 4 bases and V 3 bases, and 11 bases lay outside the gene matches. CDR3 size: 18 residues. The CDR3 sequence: CASSSTSGGTSRKNIQYF. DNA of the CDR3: TGCGCCAGCAGCTCTACTAGCGGGGGGACTTCCCGGAAAAACATTCAGTACTTC.

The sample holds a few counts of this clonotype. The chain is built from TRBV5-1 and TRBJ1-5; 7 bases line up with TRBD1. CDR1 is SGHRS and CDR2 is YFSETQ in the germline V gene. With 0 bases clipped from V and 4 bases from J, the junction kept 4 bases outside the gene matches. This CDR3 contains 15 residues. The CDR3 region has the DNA TGCGCCAGCAGCTTGGGGGACAGTGGGAATCAGCCCCAGCATTTT. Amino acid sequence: CASSLGDSGNQPQHF.

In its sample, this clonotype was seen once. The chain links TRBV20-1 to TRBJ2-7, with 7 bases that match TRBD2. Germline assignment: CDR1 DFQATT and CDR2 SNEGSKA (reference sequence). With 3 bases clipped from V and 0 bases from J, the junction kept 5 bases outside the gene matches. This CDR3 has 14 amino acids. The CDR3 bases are TGCAGTGCTAGTATAGCGGGTGCCTCCTACGAGCAGTACTTC. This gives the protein CSASIAGASYEQYF.

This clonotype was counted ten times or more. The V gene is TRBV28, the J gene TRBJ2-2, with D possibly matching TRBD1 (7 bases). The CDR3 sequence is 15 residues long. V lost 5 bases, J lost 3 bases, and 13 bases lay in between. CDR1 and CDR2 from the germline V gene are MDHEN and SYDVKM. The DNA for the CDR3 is TGTGCCAGCAGTCCGACAGGGAGGCACACCGGGGAGCTGTTTTTT. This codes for CASSPTGRHTGELFF.

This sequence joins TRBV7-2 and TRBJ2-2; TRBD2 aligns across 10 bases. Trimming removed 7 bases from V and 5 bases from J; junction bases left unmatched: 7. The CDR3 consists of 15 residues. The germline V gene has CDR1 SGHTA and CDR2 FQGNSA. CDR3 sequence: CASTWKRGGTGELFF. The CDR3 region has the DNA TGTGCCAGCACCTGGAAGCGGGGGGGGACCGGGGAGCTGTTTTTT.

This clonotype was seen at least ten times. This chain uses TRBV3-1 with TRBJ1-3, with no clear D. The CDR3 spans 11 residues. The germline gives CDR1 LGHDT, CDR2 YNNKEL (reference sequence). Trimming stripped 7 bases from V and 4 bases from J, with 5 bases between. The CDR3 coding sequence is TGTGCCAGCACAAAGGGAAACACCATATATTTT. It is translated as CASTKGNTIYF.

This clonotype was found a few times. This chain's CDR3 is CASSTGVDTQYF. The CDR3 region has the DNA TGTGCCAGCAGTACAGGGGTAGATACGCAGTATTTT. This rearrangement joins TRBV12-3 or TRBV12-4 to TRBJ2-3; 7 bases agree with TRBD1. Losses at the gene ends were 5 bases for V and 5 bases for J; bases not matched to a gene: 1. This CDR3 is 12 amino acids long.

This chain's CDR3 is CAWRTAYSKNIQYF. CDR3 sequence (DNA): TGTGCCTGGAGGACAGCTTACTCCAAAAACATTCAGTACTTC. The rearrangement uses TRBV30 and TRBJ2-4, with D perhaps TRBD1 (5 bases). Germline V CDR1 and CDR2: GTSNPN, SVGIG (reference sequence). The CDR3 contains 14 residues. V was shortened by 3 bases and J by 2 bases, with 11 bases between the two germline ends.

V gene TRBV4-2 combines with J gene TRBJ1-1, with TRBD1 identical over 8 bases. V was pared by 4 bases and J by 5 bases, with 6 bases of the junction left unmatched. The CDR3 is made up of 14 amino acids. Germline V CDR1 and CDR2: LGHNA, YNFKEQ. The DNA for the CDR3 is TGTGCCAGCAGCCCTGCAGGGGGCAGGACTGAAGCTTTCTTT. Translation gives CASSPAGGRTEAFF.

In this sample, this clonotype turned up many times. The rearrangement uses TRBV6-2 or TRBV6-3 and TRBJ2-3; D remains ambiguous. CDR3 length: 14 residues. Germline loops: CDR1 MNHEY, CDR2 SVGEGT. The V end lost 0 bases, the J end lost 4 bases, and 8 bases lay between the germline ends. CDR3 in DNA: TGTGCCAGCAGTTACTCGATAGAGGCAGATACGCAGTATTTT. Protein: CASSYSIEADTQYF.

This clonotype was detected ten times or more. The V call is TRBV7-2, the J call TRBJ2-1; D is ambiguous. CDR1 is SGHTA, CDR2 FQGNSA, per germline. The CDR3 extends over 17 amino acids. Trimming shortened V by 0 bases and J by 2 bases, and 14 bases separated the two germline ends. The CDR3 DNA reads TGTGCCAGCAGCTTAGCTGGGGTGGGGTTGACCTACAATGAGCAGTTCTTC. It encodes CASSLAGVGLTYNEQFF.

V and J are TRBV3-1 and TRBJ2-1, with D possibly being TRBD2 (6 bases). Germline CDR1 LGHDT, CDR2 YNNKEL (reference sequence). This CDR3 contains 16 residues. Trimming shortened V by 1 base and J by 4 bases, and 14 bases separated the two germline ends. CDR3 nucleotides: TGTGCCAGCAGCCAAGCCGGGGTGGGGACTTACAATGAGCAGTTCTTC. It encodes CASSQAGVGTYNEQFF.

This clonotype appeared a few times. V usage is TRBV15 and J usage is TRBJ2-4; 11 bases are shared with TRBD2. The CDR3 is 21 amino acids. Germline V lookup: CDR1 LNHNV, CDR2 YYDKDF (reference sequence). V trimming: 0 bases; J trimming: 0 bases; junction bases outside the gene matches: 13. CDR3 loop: CATSREAGTSGLLLAKNIQYF. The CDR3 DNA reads TGTGCCACCAGCAGAGAGGCCGGGACTAGCGGTTTGCTCCTAGCCAAAAACATTCAGTACTTC.

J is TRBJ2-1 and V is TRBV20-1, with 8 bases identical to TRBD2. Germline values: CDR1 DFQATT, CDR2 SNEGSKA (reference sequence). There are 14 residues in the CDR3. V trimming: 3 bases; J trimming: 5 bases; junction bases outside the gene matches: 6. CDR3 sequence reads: CSASSGSPNNEQFF. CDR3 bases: TGCAGTGCTAGCAGCGGGAGCCCGAACAATGAGCAGTTCTTC.

In DNA, the CDR3 is TGTGCCAGCAGTTTAAGGACAGGGGACGAGCAGTACTTC. As protein: CASSLRTGDEQYF. This rearrangement joins TRBV12-3 or TRBV12-4 to TRBJ2-7; 9 nucleotides match TRBD1. CDR3 length equals 13 residues. Trimming removed 2 bases from V and 5 bases from J; junction bases left unmatched: 1.

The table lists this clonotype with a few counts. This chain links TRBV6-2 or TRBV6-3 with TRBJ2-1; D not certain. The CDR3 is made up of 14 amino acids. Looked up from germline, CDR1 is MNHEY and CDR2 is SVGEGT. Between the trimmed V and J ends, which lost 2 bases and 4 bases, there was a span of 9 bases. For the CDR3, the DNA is TGTGCCAGCAGTTACCTTGCCCGTTACAATGAGCAGTTCTTC. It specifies CASSYLARYNEQFF.

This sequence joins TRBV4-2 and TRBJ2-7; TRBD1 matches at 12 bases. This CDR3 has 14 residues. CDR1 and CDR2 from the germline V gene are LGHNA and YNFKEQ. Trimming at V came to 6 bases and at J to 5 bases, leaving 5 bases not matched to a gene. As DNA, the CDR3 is TGTGCCAGCAGTCCGGGACAGGGGGCCCACGAGCAGTACTTC. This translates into CASSPGQGAHEQYF.

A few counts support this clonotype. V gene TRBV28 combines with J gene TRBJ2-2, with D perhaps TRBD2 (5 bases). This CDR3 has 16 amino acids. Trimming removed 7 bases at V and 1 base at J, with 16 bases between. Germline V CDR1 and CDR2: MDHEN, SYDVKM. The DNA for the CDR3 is TGTGCCAGCATGAGGCCGAGTGCGGGGAACACCGGGGAGCTGTTTTTT. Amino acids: CASMRPSAGNTGELFF. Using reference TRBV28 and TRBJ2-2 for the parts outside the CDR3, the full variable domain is DVKVTQSSRYLVKRTGEKVFLECVQDMDHENMFWYRQDPGLGLRLIYFSYDVKMKEKGDIPEGYSVSREKKERFSLILESASTNQTSMYLCASMRPSAGNTGELFFGEGSRLTVL.